Shown below are 13 T cell receptor beta chains from a single sample sequenced in a study of early T cells in non-severe SARS-CoV-2 infection. TCRdb reprocessed the 5' RACE reads with MiXCR, giving one entry per CDR3 protein. The data show about 56,000 distinct CDR3 sequences, more than 9% seen once. The material sequenced was whole blood. The receptor source for this set is an adult who was a healthcare worker with PCR-confirmed SARS-CoV-2 infection or an uninfected control (not recorded which).

A few counts support this clonotype. The CDR3 protein is CASSEAGTRSNEQFF. CDR3 DNA sequence: TGTGCCAGCAGTGAAGCCGGGACTAGGTCCAATGAGCAGTTCTTC. The chain is built from TRBV2 and TRBJ2-1; 8 bases align to TRBD2. This CDR3 has 15 amino acids. Germline V gene data show CDR1 as SNHLY and CDR2 as FYNNEI. V was pared by 0 bases and J by 6 bases, with 4 bases of the junction left unmatched.

At least ten counts were recorded for this clonotype. V is TRBV30 and J is TRBJ1-1, with no clear D. The CDR3 is made up of 15 amino acids. Trimming left V 3 bases short and J 1 base short, with 15 bases between. Germline V gene lookup returns CDR1 GTSNPN and CDR2 SVGIG (reference sequence). The CDR3 region is CAWRASGKENTEAFF. CDR3 nucleotides: TGTGCCTGGAGGGCGTCGGGAAAGGAGAACACTGAAGCTTTCTTT.

Many counts were recorded for this clonotype. This chain links TRBV20-1 with TRBJ2-6; no definite D call. From germline, CDR1 is DFQATT and CDR2 SNEGSKA (reference sequence). V was trimmed by 0 bases and J by 3 bases, leaving 3 bases between them. The CDR3 sequence is 13 residues long. The CDR3 DNA is TGCAGTGCTAGAGAGAATGGGGCCAACGTCCTGACTTTC. Encoded protein: CSARENGANVLTF.

Notes on this clonotype: This may be a read error, as it is one base from a much larger clone. The V gene is TRBV5-1, the J gene TRBJ2-3; the match to TRBD1 covers 8 bases. Trimming at V came to 4 bases and at J to 0 bases, leaving 22 bases not matched to a gene. Germline-derived CDR1 and CDR2 are SGHRS and YFSETQ. The CDR3 is 21 amino acids. Here the CDR3 reads CASSAPREAGQVWSSTDTQYF. In nucleotides, the CDR3 is TGCGCCAGCAGCGCCCCACGAGAGGCGGGACAGGTATGGTCTAGCACAGATACGCAGTATTTT.

This clonotype came up a few times. The V gene is TRBV7-9, the J gene TRBJ2-5; D gene ambiguous. The CDR3 is made up of 14 amino acids. Per germline, CDR1 SEHNR and CDR2 FQNEAQ (reference sequence). V lost 2 bases to trimming and J lost 2 bases, with 9 bases between them. The CDR3 sequence: CASSLLQSQETQYF. CDR3 nucleotide sequence: TGTGCCAGCAGCTTACTGCAGTCTCAAGAGACCCAGTACTTC.

Ten or more counts support this clonotype. The gene calls are TRBV29-1 and TRBJ1-2, with D unresolved. Germline-derived CDR1 and CDR2 are SQVTM and ANQGSEA. There are 15 residues in the CDR3. The V gene lost 5 bases and the J gene lost 2 bases, with 18 bases spanning the gap. This chain's CDR3 is CSVNSKAADNYGYTF. The CDR3 DNA sequence: TGCAGCGTTAATTCCAAGGCAGCCGACAACTATGGCTACACCTTC.

Many counts were recorded for this clonotype. This chain joins TRBV20-1 and TRBJ1-1; D is uncertain. V was shortened by 2 bases and J by 0 bases, with 10 bases between the two germline ends. Germline V CDR1 and CDR2: DFQATT, SNEGSKA (reference sequence). The CDR3 covers 14 residues. CDR3 sequence: CSARHSSVNTEAFF. In nucleotides, the CDR3 is TGCAGTGCTAGACACTCGAGTGTGAACACTGAAGCTTTCTTT.

There are many counts of this clonotype. The rearrangement joins TRBV10-1 to TRBJ2-5; possibly TRBD1 or TRBD2 for D (5 bases each). Trimming took 0 bases from V and 6 from J, leaving 14 bases between them. The CDR3 runs to 15 residues. Germline V gene lookup returns CDR1 WNHNN and CDR2 SYGVQD (reference sequence). Here the CDR3 DNA reads TGCGCCAGCAGTGAGTCGGGGGACGGAGGAAAGACCCAGTACTTC. Encoded protein: CASSESGDGGKTQYF.

This clonotype was recorded at least ten times. The rearrangement links TRBV9 to TRBJ2-1, with D perhaps TRBD1 (7 bases). The CDR3 loop spans 17 amino acids. Germline loops: CDR1 SGDLS, CDR2 YYNGEE. Trimming took 2 bases from V and 1 from J, leaving 16 bases between them. The DNA for the CDR3 is TGTGCCAGCAGCGTGTCAGGAGGGGGCTGGTCCTACAATGAGCAGTTCTTC. It specifies CASSVSGGGWSYNEQFF.

This clonotype was counted at least ten times. The V gene is TRBV12-3 or TRBV12-4, the J gene TRBJ1-1, with TRBD1 matching over 9 bases. This CDR3 has 14 amino acids. V trimming: 3 bases; J trimming: 5 bases; junction bases outside the gene matches: 4. CDR3 DNA: TGTGCCAGCAGTTTTCGACAGGGGGGGACTGAAGCTTTCTTT. Translated: CASSFRQGGTEAFF.

The chain is built from TRBV11-2 and TRBJ2-1; no definite D call. Trimming removed 4 bases at V and 8 bases at J, with 15 bases between. Looked up from germline, CDR1 is SGHAT and CDR2 is FQNNGV. The length of the CDR3 is 14 residues. The CDR3 sequence: CASSYLGPPDEQFF. The CDR3 DNA is TGTGCCAGCAGCTATCTAGGACCGCCTGATGAGCAGTTCTTC.

CDR3 nucleotide sequence: TGTGCCAGCAGCTTGTCTTCGTGGGAAACTGAAGCTTTCTTT. The encoded protein is CASSLSSWETEAFF. The chain uses TRBV5-5 and TRBJ1-1; D gene unclear. The CDR3 loop spans 14 amino acids. Germline CDR1 reads SGHKS; CDR2 reads YYEKEE (reference sequence). V lost 1 base and J 5 bases, leaving 12 bases between the germline ends.

The chain couples TRBV12-3 or TRBV12-4 to TRBJ2-1; tentative D call: TRBD1 (5 bases). Trimming took 2 bases from V and 2 from J, leaving 10 bases between them. The CDR3 contains 15 residues. The CDR3 reads CASSLRQGTYNEQFF. CDR3 coding DNA: TGTGCCAGCAGTTTACGGCAGGGCACCTACAATGAGCAGTTCTTC.